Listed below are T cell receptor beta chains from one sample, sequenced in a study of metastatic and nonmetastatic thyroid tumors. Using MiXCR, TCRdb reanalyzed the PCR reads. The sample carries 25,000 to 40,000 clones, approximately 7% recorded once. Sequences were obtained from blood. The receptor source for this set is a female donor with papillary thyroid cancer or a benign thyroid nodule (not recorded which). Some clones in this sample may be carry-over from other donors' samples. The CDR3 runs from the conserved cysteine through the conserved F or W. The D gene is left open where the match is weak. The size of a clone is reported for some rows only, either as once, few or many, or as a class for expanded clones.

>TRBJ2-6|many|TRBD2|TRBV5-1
TGCGCCAGCAGCAATGGGCGGGGGTACTCTGGGGCCAACGTCCTGACTTTC
CASSNGRGYSGANVLTF
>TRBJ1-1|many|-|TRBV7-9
TGTGCCAGCAGCCTCACCGGTATGAACACTGAAGCTTTCTTT
CASSLTGMNTEAFF
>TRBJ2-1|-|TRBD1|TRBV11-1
TGTGCCAGCAGCTTAGCCGACTGGACAGGGGGGGGTGAGCAGTTCTTC
CASSLADWTGGGEQFF
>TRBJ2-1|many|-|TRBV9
TGTGCCAGCAGCCCTTGGACGGACAATGAGCAGTTCTTC
CASSPWTDNEQFF
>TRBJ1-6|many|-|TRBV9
TGTGCCAGCAGCGTAGGGGGCTGGGATAATTCACCCCTCCACTTT
CASSVGGWDNSPLHF
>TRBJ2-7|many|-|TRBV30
TGTGCCTGGAGTGTACTTACGAGTGGCGAGCAGTACTTC
CAWSVLTSGEQYF
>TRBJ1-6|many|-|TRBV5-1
TGCGCCAGCAGCTTGGACGGCAGTTCGGGGTCGAGTTCACCCCTCCACTTT
CASSLDGSSGSSSPLHF
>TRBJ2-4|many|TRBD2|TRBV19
TGTGCCAGTAGTAGTAAGGGGACTAGCGGAGACCTAGCCAAAAACATTCAGTACTTC
CASSSKGTSGDLAKNIQYF
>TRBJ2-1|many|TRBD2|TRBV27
TGTGCCAGCAGTTTTAGCGGGAATCCAAGGAATGAGCAGTTCTTC
CASSFSGNPRNEQFF
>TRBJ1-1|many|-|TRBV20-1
TGCAGTGCTAGAGATCATCCGGGCAGGAGAGGGAACACTGAAGCTTTCTTT
CSARDHPGRRGNTEAFF
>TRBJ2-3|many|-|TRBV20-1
TGCAGTGCTGAACCCCGGGAGACGCAGTATTTT
CSAEPRETQYF
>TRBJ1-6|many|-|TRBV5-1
TGCGCCAGCAGCGAGGACCTTAATTCACCCCTCCACTTT
CASSEDLNSPLHF
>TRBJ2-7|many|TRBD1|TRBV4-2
TGTGCCAGCAGCCAAGAAGGACAGGGGGCGCGGGAGCAGTACTTC
CASSQEGQGAREQYF
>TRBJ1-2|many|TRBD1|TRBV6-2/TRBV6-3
TGTGCCAGCAGCCCTATTCCCTGGGACAGGGGGCGAGACTATGGCTACACCTTC
CASSPIPWDRGRDYGYTF
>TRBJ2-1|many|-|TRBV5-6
TGTGCCAGCAGCTTGGGGCGTACCCCGTACAATGAGCAGTTCTTC
CASSLGRTPYNEQFF
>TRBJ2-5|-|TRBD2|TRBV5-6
TGTGCCAGCAGCTTGGAAGCCAGCGGGGGGGCCCGGGAGACCCAGTACTTC
CASSLEASGGARETQYF
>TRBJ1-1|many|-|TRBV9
TGTGCCAGCAGACCGAAGTTGGGGAGCGCTGAAGCTTTCTTT
CASRPKLGSAEAFF
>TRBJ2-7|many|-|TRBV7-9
TGTGCCAGCAGCCCGGACCGCTACGAGCAGTACTTC
CASSPDRYEQYF
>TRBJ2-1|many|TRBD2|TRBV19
TGTGCCAGTAGTATGGGACTAGCCCGGGAGCAGTTCTTC
CASSMGLAREQFF
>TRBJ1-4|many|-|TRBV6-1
TGTGCCAGCAGTTCGTTTAATAATGAAAAACTGTTTTTT
CASSSFNNEKLFF
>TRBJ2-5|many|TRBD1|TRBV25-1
TGTGCCAGCAGTGAATTGGGGACAGGGGTTCAAGAGACCCAGTACTTC
CASSELGTGVQETQYF
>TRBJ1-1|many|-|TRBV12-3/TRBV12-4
TGTGCCAGCAGAACCGGGACAGAAGCTTTCTTT
CASRTGTEAFF
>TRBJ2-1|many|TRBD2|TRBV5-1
TGCGCCAGCAGCTTGGCCGTGGTAGCGGGACCCATCTACAATGAGCAGTTCTTC
CASSLAVVAGPIYNEQFF